One and the same sample provided the 21 T cell receptor beta chains below, sequenced in a study of cytomegalovirus exposure and HLA in healthy donors. The PCR ran on 60 Vbeta and 13 Jbeta primers. The data were produced by immunoSEQ multiplex PCR, yet TCRdb's version contains in-frame clones alone and is incomplete. Counted here are about 140,000 clones, almost 80% occurring once; the ten biggest clones make up more than 0.95%. Sequenced input: PBMCs. These TCRs come from a man aged 18-30 years in good health and CMV-seronegative.

Of note for this clone: The sample has other DNA sequences that encode this CDR3 too. This chain links TRBV2 with TRBJ1-2; D is possibly TRBD1 (6 bases). Trimming took 0 bases from V and 3 from J, leaving 8 bases between them. This CDR3 has 14 residues. In germline, CDR1 is SNHLY, CDR2 FYNNEI. The CDR3 nucleotides read TGTGCCAGCAGTGAAGCAAGGACAGACTATGGCTACACCTTC. Its protein is CASSEARTDYGYTF.

The chain couples TRBV7-9 to TRBJ1-4; D might be TRBD1 (6 bases). Germline V gene sequence: CDR1 SEHNR, CDR2 FQNEAQ (reference sequence). The CDR3 extends over 15 amino acids. Trimming took 6 bases from V and 3 from J, leaving 14 bases between them. The CDR3 coding sequence is TGTGCCAGCAGGACCACAGGGTCCGCTAATGAAAAACTGTTTTTT. The encoded protein is CASRTTGSANEKLFF.

The chain couples TRBV9 to TRBJ2-3; 7 nucleotides match TRBD1. From germline, CDR1 is SGDLS and CDR2 YYNGEE. This CDR3 region has 15 residues. The V gene end was trimmed by 0 bases and the J gene end by 3 bases; junction bases not matched to a gene: 4. In DNA form, the CDR3 reads TGTGCCAGCAGCGTAGCTTCGGGACAGACAGATACGCAGTATTTT. Amino acid sequence: CASSVASGQTDTQYF. Full variable domain (rest looked up from reference TRBV9 and TRBJ2-3): DSGVTQTPKHLITATGQRVTLRCSPRSGDLSVYWYQQSLDQGLQFLIQYYNGEERAKGNILERFSAQQFPDLHSELNLSSLELGDSALYFCASSVASGQTDTQYFGPGTRLTVL.

The chain has TRBV6-4 and TRBJ1-1; TRBD1 matches 8 bases. Per germline, CDR1 MRHNA and CDR2 SNTAGT. The CDR3 runs to 15 residues. With V trimmed by 6 bases and J by 1 base, 7 bases remained unmatched. CDR3 sequence: CASSETGAENTEAFF. In DNA form, the CDR3 reads TGTGCCAGCAGCGAGACAGGGGCCGAGAACACTGAAGCTTTCTTT.

The chain links TRBV5-1 to TRBJ1-6; D possibly corresponds to TRBD1 (6 bases). This CDR3 region has 13 residues. The ends were cut back, 5 bases at V and 10 bases at J, with 13 bases in the middle. Per the germline V gene, CDR1 is SGHRS and CDR2 is YFSETQ. The CDR3 DNA reads as TGCGCCAGCAGTTCACAGGGAGACTCACCCCTCCACTTT. This encodes CASSSQGDSPLHF. Combining the CDR3 with reference TRBV5-1 and TRBJ1-6 gives the whole variable domain KAGVTQTPRYLIKTRGQQVTLSCSPISGHRSVSWYQQTPGQGLQFLFEYFSETQRNKGNFPGRFSGRQFSNSRSEMNVSTLELGDSALYLCASSSQGDSPLHFGNGTRLTVT.

The CDR3 region is CASSRTPWGGPVNTEAFF. The DNA of the CDR3 is TGTGCCAGCAGCCGCACGCCGTGGGGGGGCCCAGTTAACACTGAAGCTTTCTTT. V and J are TRBV11-1 and TRBJ1-1; D perhaps matches TRBD1 (6 bases). Trimming took 5 bases from V and 2 from J, leaving 24 bases between them. The CDR3 covers 18 residues. Per the germline V gene, CDR1 is SGHAT and CDR2 is FQDESV (reference sequence).

Written as DNA, the CDR3 is TGTGCCAGCAGCTTGGGGACAGGGCGTGAGACCCAGTACTTC. Protein product: CASSLGTGRETQYF. The rearrangement links TRBV13 to TRBJ2-5, with 9 bases that match TRBD1. In germline, CDR1 is PRHDT, CDR2 FYEKMQ (reference sequence). The ends lost 3 bases at V and 5 bases at J; junction bases unmatched: 4. This CDR3 comprises 14 residues.

This clone was seen more than once but under ten times. The CDR3 nucleotides read TGTGCCATCAGTGAGACCCCAGGGGGCGGGGAAAAACTGTTTTTT. It encodes CAISETPGGGEKLFF. The V call is TRBV10-3, the J call TRBJ1-4; 8 bases agree with TRBD1. Germline V lookup: CDR1 ENHRY, CDR2 SYGVKD. V shed 2 bases, J shed 8 bases, and the junction held 7 bases outside the gene matches. CDR3 length: 15 amino acids.

The chain has TRBV13 and TRBJ1-4; 8 bases agree with TRBD1. This CDR3 comprises 15 residues. The V segment lost 3 bases and the J segment 10 bases; nucleotides outside the gene matches: 10. Germline V gene data show CDR1 as PRHDT and CDR2 as FYEKMQ (reference sequence). CDR3 in amino acids: CASSFGIGQGGKLFF. Written as DNA, the CDR3 is TGTGCCAGCAGCTTCGGGATAGGACAGGGAGGAAAACTGTTTTTT.

The chain links TRBV5-4 to TRBJ2-2; TRBD1 agrees at 7 bases. Germline loops: CDR1 SGHNT, CDR2 YYREEE (reference sequence). The V and J ends lost 3 bases and 5 bases, in that order; junction bases with no gene match: 7. The CDR3 consists of 15 residues. CDR3 DNA sequence: TGTGCCAGCAGCTGGCACAGGGGACAAACCGGGGAGCTGTTTTTT. Amino acids: CASSWHRGQTGELFF.

The genes are TRBV7-2 and TRBJ1-4, with D unclear. Germline CDR1 reads SGHTA; CDR2 reads FQGNSA. The CDR3 totals 14 residues. The germline V and J ends were trimmed by 6 bases and 7 bases, with 15 bases remaining between them. CDR3 residues: CASSRAFGGEKLFF. The CDR3 DNA sequence: TGTGCCAGCAGTCGGGCCTTTGGAGGTGAAAAACTGTTTTTT.

The rearrangement uses TRBV2 and TRBJ1-1; 9 bases fit TRBD1. V was pared by 4 bases and J by 6 bases, with 6 bases of the junction left unmatched. The CDR3 totals 14 residues. Germline V gives CDR1 SNHLY, CDR2 FYNNEI. CDR3: CASSGGGQGAEAFF. The CDR3 region has the DNA TGTGCCAGCAGTGGAGGGGGACAGGGTGCTGAAGCTTTCTTT.

This chain connects TRBV25-1 to TRBJ2-7; D is unclear. The V gene lost 1 base and the J gene lost 4 bases, with 8 bases spanning the gap. CDR1 is MGHDK, CDR2 SYGVNS, per germline. The CDR3 contains 13 residues. CDR3 amino acids: CASSEFVLYEQYF. CDR3 in DNA: TGTGCCAGCAGTGAATTCGTCCTATACGAGCAGTACTTC.

The chain employs TRBV5-4 and TRBJ2-2; weak D call: TRBD2 (5 bases). Trimming left V 3 bases short and J 3 bases short, with 15 bases between. The CDR3 has 16 residues. Germline assignment: CDR1 SGHNT and CDR2 YYREEE (reference sequence). The CDR3 sequence: CASSYLGESHTGELFF. In nucleotides, the CDR3 is TGTGCCAGCAGCTACCTCGGGGAGAGCCACACCGGGGAGCTGTTTTTT.

The gene calls are TRBV5-6 and TRBJ2-7; 8 bases match TRBD1. CDR3 length: 15 residues. Germline V gene sequence: CDR1 SGHDT, CDR2 YYEEEE. The V and J ends lost 4 bases and 4 bases, in that order; junction bases with no gene match: 10. This CDR3 reads CASSASSRGRYEQYF. The CDR3 DNA follows: TGTGCCAGCAGCGCATCCTCCAGGGGGCGGTACGAGCAGTACTTC.

This rearrangement joins TRBV6-1 to TRBJ1-1, with D unclear. The CDR3 runs to 13 residues. The V end was cut by 0 bases, the J end by 6 bases, with 8 bases between. In germline, CDR1 is MNHNS, CDR2 SASEGT. The CDR3 is CASSEASWPEAFF. The CDR3 nucleotides are TGTGCCAGCAGTGAAGCATCCTGGCCTGAAGCTTTCTTT.

The rearrangement uses TRBV5-1 and TRBJ1-4, with D maybe TRBD1 (6 bases). Germline CDR1 is SGHRS and CDR2 is YFSETQ. This CDR3 has 14 residues. Trimming removed 0 bases from V and 7 bases from J, with 10 bases in between. The CDR3 sequence is CASSLAGESEKLFF. CDR3 sequence (DNA): TGCGCCAGCAGCTTGGCAGGGGAGAGTGAAAAACTGTTTTTT.

The chain has TRBV5-1 and TRBJ1-1; TRBD1 matches at 7 bases. Germline CDR1 is SGHRS and CDR2 is YFSETQ. Germline trimming cut 5 bases from V and 0 bases from J; bases unmatched to any gene: 7. The CDR3 has 15 amino acids. This chain's CDR3 is CASRHGGQLNTEAFF. The CDR3 DNA reads as TGCGCCAGCAGACACGGGGGACAGCTGAACACTGAAGCTTTCTTT.

This clone was recorded a few times. The genes are TRBV19 and TRBJ2-5; D might be TRBD1 (5 bases). Germline CDR1 and CDR2: LNHDA and SQIVND (reference sequence). This CDR3 is 13 amino acids long. Trimming took off 7 bases at V and 11 bases at J, with 20 bases between the two ends. The CDR3: CASTRSGAGEQYF. As DNA, the CDR3 is TGTGCCAGTACTCGAAGTGGGGCAGGAGAGCAGTACTTC.

The chain uses TRBV6-5 and TRBJ1-2; 11 bases are shared with TRBD1. V lost 5 bases and J lost 6; bases outside the gene matches: 5. Germline CDR1 reads MNHEY; CDR2 reads SVGAGI. CDR3 size: 14 residues. CDR3 protein: CASSEGQGADGYTF. DNA of the CDR3: TGTGCCAGCAGTGAAGGACAGGGGGCCGATGGCTACACCTTC.

This sequence joins TRBV4-3 and TRBJ2-7; weak D call: TRBD1 (6 bases). The ends were cut back, 0 bases at V and 0 bases at J, with 15 bases in the middle. The CDR3 has 17 residues. Germline V CDR1 and CDR2: LGHNA, YSLEER. CDR3 region: CASSQDPTGSFSYEQYF. CDR3 sequence (DNA): TGCGCCAGCAGCCAAGATCCGACAGGAAGTTTCTCCTACGAGCAGTACTTC.